This is a list of T cell receptor beta chains from one sample in a study of metastatic and nonmetastatic thyroid tumors. TCRdb reanalyzed the PCR reads via MiXCR. Altogether just over 20,000 clones are present, 10% to 15% being singletons, with the ten largest covering approximately 25%. The sequenced material came from blood. All receptors derive from a female donor with papillary thyroid cancer or a benign thyroid nodule (not recorded which). Some clones in this sample may be carry-over from other donors' samples. Each CDR3 is given with its conserved first and last residue. A D gene is named only where the DNA matches it firmly. Some rows mark clone size as missing; the rest say once, few, many or name a class of expanded clone.

clone_size | j_call | v_call | d_call | cdr3_nt | cdr3_aa
many | TRBJ1-4 | TRBV2 | - | TGTGCCAGCAGTGAGGGACGAGGCGAAAAACTGTTTTTT | CASSEGRGEKLFF
many | TRBJ1-2 | TRBV9 | - | TGTGCCAGCACCTTCTCCAACGGCTACACCTTC | CASTFSNGYTF
many | TRBJ2-7 | TRBV3-1 | - | TGTGCCAGCAGCCAAGGAGGGGGCCGCGGGGCGTGGGAGCAGTACTTC | CASSQGGGRGAWEQYF
many | TRBJ2-2 | TRBV5-1 | - | TGCGCCAGCAGCTTGGACGGGCCGAACACCGGGGAGCTGTTTTTT | CASSLDGPNTGELFF
- | TRBJ2-4 | TRBV28 | - | TGTGCCAGCAGTTTAAGCCCAGCGCTAGCCAAAAACATTCAGTACTTC | CASSLSPALAKNIQYF
few | TRBJ2-5 | TRBV6-6 | TRBD1 | TGTGCCAGCAGTTATAACCCCGACAGGGTGGAGACCCAGTACTTC | CASSYNPDRVETQYF
many | TRBJ1-6 | TRBV6-5 | - | TGTGCCAGCAGTTACTCGAGTCCCGACACAAACTCCTATAATTCACCCCTCCACTTT | CASSYSSPDTNSYNSPLHF
medium-sized | TRBJ2-1 | TRBV6-1 | TRBD2 | TGTGCCAGCTGTGGCACTAGCGGGTGCCTAAATGAGCAGTTCTTC | CASCGTSGCLNEQFF
many | TRBJ1-1 | TRBV4-1 | - | TGCGCCAGCAGATCTACAGGGTACACTGAAGCTTTCTTT | CASRSTGYTEAFF
many | TRBJ2-1 | TRBV20-1 | TRBD2 | TGCAGTGCTAGCTCCATTGCGGGGAGGGACTTCAATGAGCAGTTCTTC | CSASSIAGRDFNEQFF
- | TRBJ1-4 | TRBV5-5 | - | TGTGCCAGCAGTACGCCCGGCGAGATCGAAAAACTGTTTTTT | CASSTPGEIEKLFF
many | TRBJ1-1 | TRBV5-1 | - | TGCGCCAGCAGCGTCCGACTGCGGGGGGAAGCTTTCTTT | CASSVRLRGEAFF
many | TRBJ2-3 | TRBV10-2 | - | TGCGCCAGCAGTGAGTCGATCATGGGGTTTTCAGATACGCAGTATTTT | CASSESIMGFSDTQYF
many | TRBJ2-2 | TRBV12-5 | TRBD1 | TGTGCTAGTGGAACAGGGGGTACCACCGGGGAGCTGTTTTTT | CASGTGGTTGELFF
many | TRBJ1-2 | TRBV6-1 | TRBD1 | TGTGCCAGCACCCTTTCCAGACAGGGCTCGGGTGGCTACACCTTC | CASTLSRQGSGGYTF
many | TRBJ1-5 | TRBV19 | - | TGTGCCAGTAGTCTGGGTAAGGGAGGTAATCAGCCCCAGCATTTT | CASSLGKGGNQPQHF
medium-sized | TRBJ2-7 | TRBV27 | TRBD2 | TGTGCCAGCAGCGTCCGGTTAGCGGGACGGCTCTACGAGCAGTACTTC | CASSVRLAGRLYEQYF
many | TRBJ1-4 | TRBV19 | - | TGTGCCACCTCCTGGGCTACGGGGGAAAAACTGTTTTTT | CATSWATGEKLFF
many | TRBJ2-3 | TRBV15 | - | TGTGCCACCAACACACCCCAATTTGGGGGGGCTAGCACAGATACGCAGTATTTT | CATNTPQFGGASTDTQYF
many | TRBJ2-1 | TRBV5-4 | TRBD2 | TGTGCCAGCAGCTTGGCCGGCGGGGGGGACTACAATGAGCAGTTCTTC | CASSLAGGGDYNEQFF
many | TRBJ2-1 | TRBV7-9 | - | TGTGCCAGCAGCTTAGCGTCGGGGGAATCCTACAATGAGCAGTTCTTC | CASSLASGESYNEQFF
many | TRBJ2-2 | TRBV19 | - | TGTGCCAGTAGTAAGTCGAGACAGGGAGGAACCGGGGAGCTGTTTTTT | CASSKSRQGGTGELFF
many | TRBJ2-7 | TRBV9 | TRBD2 | TGTGCCAGCAGCGTAGGGGCTAGCGGTCCATACGAGCAGTACTTC | CASSVGASGPYEQYF
many | TRBJ2-7 | TRBV4-1 | - | TGCGCCAGCAGCCAAGCCCAGGGCTACGAGCAGTACTTC | CASSQAQGYEQYF
many | TRBJ2-1 | TRBV7-3 | TRBD2 | TGTGCCAGCAGCATCGATAGCGGGAGGGCAGGGGAGCAGTTCTTC | CASSIDSGRAGEQFF
once | TRBJ2-5 | TRBV4-1 | TRBD2 | TGCGCCAGCAGCCAAGGGCTAGCGGGGAGGTACCAAGAGACCCAGTACTTC | CASSQGLAGRYQETQYF
many | TRBJ1-2 | TRBV4-1 | - | TGCGCCAGCAGCCAATTGGACAGAGTGGTAGATGGCTACACCTTC | CASSQLDRVVDGYTF
once | TRBJ1-2 | TRBV7-2 | TRBD1 | TGTGCCAGTATCCTAAATACACAGGGGTACTATGGCTACACCTTC | CASILNTQGYYGYTF
- | TRBJ2-7 | TRBV20-1 | - | TGCAGTGCTAGAGATCATCTAACCTACGAGCAGTACTTC | CSARDHLTYEQYF
many | TRBJ1-1 | TRBV13 | - | TGTGCCAGCAGCTTATTAACGATTCGGGACACTGAAGCTTTCTTT | CASSLLTIRDTEAFF
medium-sized | TRBJ2-7 | TRBV7-8 | - | TGTGCCAGCAGCCTGGACAGTCACGAGCAGTACTTC | CASSLDSHEQYF
few | TRBJ1-2 | TRBV24-1 | - | TGTGCCACCAGTGATGAAAGGACAAACTATGGCTACACCTTC | CATSDERTNYGYTF
- | TRBJ2-7 | TRBV6-1 | - | TGTGCCAGCAGTGAAGTGGTCCAGTCCTACGAGCAGTACTTC | CASSEVVQSYEQYF
medium-sized | TRBJ2-3 | TRBV6-2/TRBV6-3 | - | TGTGCCAGCAGTTACTCGAAAAAGGCTCCCTCCGATACGCAGTATTTT | CASSYSKKAPSDTQYF
medium-sized | TRBJ1-5 | TRBV28 | - | TGTGCCAGCAGCAATGGGCAGAGCAATCAGCCCCAGCATTTT | CASSNGQSNQPQHF
medium-sized | TRBJ1-6 | TRBV12-3/TRBV12-4 | - | TGTGCCAGCAGTTTTGGGGGAGGTGGCTCACCCCTCCACTTT | CASSFGGGGSPLHF
few | TRBJ2-7 | TRBV6-1 | TRBD2 | TGTGCCAGCAGTGGATTAGCGGGAGGACTCTCCTACGAGCAGTACTTC | CASSGLAGGLSYEQYF
many | TRBJ2-2 | TRBV7-2 | - | TGTGCCAGCAGCCGAAACACCGGGGAGCTGTTTTTT | CASSRNTGELFF
many | TRBJ2-7 | TRBV6-5 | - | TGTGCCAGCAGTTACTCGTGGCAAGGAACCTACGAGCAGTACTTC | CASSYSWQGTYEQYF
- | TRBJ2-1 | TRBV6-2/TRBV6-3 | TRBD2 | TGTGCCAGCCTACCCCATGGGTCTAGCGGTTCACTCTCCTACAATGAGCAGTTCTTC | CASLPHGSSGSLSYNEQFF
few | TRBJ2-2 | TRBV28 | - | TGTGCCAGCAGGGCCGTGACAGAGAACACCTGGGAGCTGTTTTTT | CASRAVTENTWELFF
many | TRBJ2-3 | TRBV5-1 | - | TGCGCCAGCAGCTTGTCGAGACAGGGCACAGATACGCAGTATTTT | CASSLSRQGTDTQYF
few | TRBJ2-1 | TRBV28 | - | TGTGCCAGTGCCGCACTGGGATCTCCCTACAATGAGCAGTTCTTC | CASAALGSPYNEQFF
- | TRBJ1-1 | TRBV6-1 | TRBD1 | TGTGCCTGCAGACAGGGTGCCGTGAACACTGAAGCTTTCTTT | CACRQGAVNTEAFF
few | TRBJ1-3 | TRBV6-5 | - | TGTGCCAGCAGTTACGACAGTTATGGAAAAACCATATATTTT | CASSYDSYGKTIYF
many | TRBJ1-6 | TRBV5-1 | - | TGCGCCAGCAGCCTATTTAGGGAGGGGAATTCACCCCTCCACTTT | CASSLFREGNSPLHF
- | TRBJ1-1 | TRBV5-1 | - | TGCGCCAGCAGCTTGTTGCTTCAGGGACCCATGAACACTGAAGCTTTCTTT | CASSLLLQGPMNTEAFF
many | TRBJ1-5 | TRBV18 | TRBD1 | TGTGCCAGCTCACCACCGGGACAGGGGATATATCAGCCCCAGCATTTT | CASSPPGQGIYQPQHF
few | TRBJ2-2 | TRBV6-1 | - | TGTGCCAGCAGCCTAGATGGCTGGGACACCGGGGAGCTGTTTTTT | CASSLDGWDTGELFF
many | TRBJ1-2 | TRBV9 | TRBD1 | TGTGCCAGCAGCGCGGGACAGTCAGGTTCTGGCTACACCTTC | CASSAGQSGSGYTF
- | TRBJ2-6 | TRBV19 | - | TGTGCCAGTAGTCTCGTTCCCTTATCGGGGGCCAACGTCTTTACTTTC | CASSLVPLSGANVFTF
many | TRBJ2-2 | TRBV5-1 | TRBD1 | TGCGCCAGCCACCAACAGGGGGCCGGGGAGCTGTTTTTT | CASHQQGAGELFF
many | TRBJ2-5 | TRBV7-8 | - | TGTGCCAGCAGCTTACTCGGGGAGACCCAGTACTTC | CASSLLGETQYF
medium-sized | TRBJ1-2 | TRBV12-3/TRBV12-4 | TRBD1 | TGTGCCACTGCAGGGGACAGCTATGGCTACACCTTC | CATAGDSYGYTF
- | TRBJ2-1 | TRBV4-1 | - | TGCGCCAGCACCCGACACCCGACGGGAGCCTATGAGCAGTTCTTC | CASTRHPTGAYEQFF